A single sample is the source of the 3 T cell receptor beta chains below, sequenced in a study of yellow fever vaccine responses in identical twins. One entry per CDR3 protein, called by TCRdb with MiXCR from the RT-PCR reads. This sample has more than 30,000 distinct CDR3 sequences, with less than 70% found just once. Sequences were derived from T cells from blood (PBMCs), unsorted or a sorted subset (not recorded which), sampled before or after yellow fever vaccination (not recorded which). The receptors here all came from a woman between 18 and 30 years old who received the yellow fever vaccine.

The chain is built from TRBV11-1 and TRBJ1-5, with 8 bases identical to TRBD1. The V gene's germline CDR1 is SGHAT and CDR2 FQDESV (reference sequence). Trimming took 2 bases from V and 8 from J; bases not matched to a gene: 11. CDR3 size: 16 residues. The CDR3 is CASSLSTGVFMEPQHF. The CDR3 DNA reads as TGTGCCAGCAGCTTATCGACAGGGGTGTTTATGGAGCCCCAGCATTTT. Based on the CDR3 plus reference TRBV11-1 and TRBJ1-5, the full variable domain is EAEVAQSPRYKITEKSQAVAFWCDPISGHATLYWYRQILGQGPELLVQFQDESVVDDSQLPKDRFSAERLKGVDSTLKIQPAELGDSAMYLCASSLSTGVFMEPQHFGDGTRLSIL.

This clonotype has just a few counts. The chain joins TRBV11-1 to TRBJ2-7, with D unclear. The length of the CDR3 is 12 residues. CDR1 SGHAT and CDR2 FQDESV come from the germline V gene (reference sequence). V was trimmed by 6 bases and J by 5 bases, leaving 11 bases between them. For the CDR3, the DNA is TGTGCCAGCAGTTACGGAATCGACGAGCAGTACGTC. This codes for CASSYGIDEQYV.

The chain carries TRBV3-1 and TRBJ1-1; 7 bases are shared with TRBD1. With V trimmed by 2 bases and J by 5 bases, 5 bases remained unmatched. Germline CDR1 and CDR2: LGHDT and YNNKEL (reference sequence). The CDR3 totals 14 residues. The CDR3 loop is CASSQSNRGTEAFF. The CDR3 DNA follows: TGTGCCAGCAGCCAAAGTAACAGGGGTACTGAAGCTTTCTTT.